The clone carrying this TCR beta chain occurred a few times. Its antigen is not known. The sample originates from a study of T cell responses to AZD1222 COVID-19 vaccine. Whole-study findings and limits: Nearly half of the spike-specific TCRs reportedly recognize variant regions that carry no mutations. Spike-spanning, vaccine-associated CD4 TCRs were dominant at 160-218 and 743-854. The donor group comprised mostly white British people and more females; the analysis possibly underestimated clonal diversity. Only after the peak T cell response were repertoires sampled.

Profiled with immunoSEQ multiplex PCR; TCRdb holds only in-frame clones, not every one. The sample holds 55,000 to 85,000 clones, 65% to 85% seen once. This specimen was peripheral blood, taken on day 0 of AZD1222 vaccination. The clonotype comes from an adult in good health.

DNA of the CDR3: TGTGCCAGCAGCATACACCAGGGGGCGAATGAGCAGTTCTTC. Its protein is CASSIHQGANEQFF. The V gene is TRBV7-3, the J gene TRBJ2-1; the match to TRBD1 covers 8 bases. Germline CDR1 reads SGHTA; CDR2 reads FQGTGA. V dropped 5 bases and J dropped 7; count of bases not matched to a gene: 7. This CDR3 comprises 14 residues.